What follows describes a single T cell receptor beta chain. The antigen remains unidentified. This sample was included in a study of cytomegalovirus exposure and HLA in healthy donors. The wider study: An early data release held 70 million to 90 million unique TCRs from HLA-typed donors.

Study results and caveats: Another analysis was done later, and it associated roughly 15,000 TCR beta sequences with HLA alleles at 0.05 false discovery rate. More than 150 TCR beta chains were listed as cytomegalovirus-associated.

PCR primers comprised 60 Vbeta and 13 Jbeta primers. Only in-frame clones appear in the TCRdb table, and some are missing; sequencing was by immunoSEQ multiplex PCR. The sample lists roughly 200,000 clones; 70% to 80% were seen once. The specimen was PBMCs. The sequence was collected from an older woman in good health and CMV-seropositive.

The CDR3 DNA sequence: TGTGCCATCAGGAATCTAGCGGAAGAGACCCAGTACTTC. Translation: CAIRNLAEETQYF. The chain recombines TRBV10-3 with TRBJ2-5; 7 bases match TRBD2. V trimming: 6 bases; J trimming: 3 bases; junction bases outside the gene matches: 4. CDR3 length: 13 residues. From germline, CDR1 is ENHRY and CDR2 SYGVKD.